This T cell receptor beta chain was sequenced in a study of T cell repertoires in cytomegalovirus infection (dated by TCRdb to about 2019). Regarding the research as a whole: Donor HLA type was relevant to the analysis, as public TCR beta signatures indicated carriage of CMV infection together with the matching HLA type.

The sample was run on an Illumina HiSeq 1500. The public reads were reanalyzed by TCRdb: fastp trimming at Q25, MiXCR alignment, in-frame beta chains only. For every CDR3 protein sequence, its rows merge into one entry that carries the most common genes and DNA. This sample gives around 240,000 distinct CDR3 sequences in total; 22% of them show up just once. The biggest ten clones account for 15% to 20% of the sample. The research as a whole found: In both this cohort and an independent cohort of some 350 donors, the cumulative frequency of public TCR beta family members distinguished carriers of CMV infection plus the relevant HLA type. The ex vivo response was dominated by HLA-C-restricted CMV-specific TCR beta clonotypes, and the single most frequent clonotype in two of eight donors was supplied by these HLA-C-restricted clonotypes.

Note on this clonotype: This clone's antigen is unknown. No base quality information exists; no much larger clone differs at one position.

The V end loses 1 base and the J end loses 3 bases, and a stretch of 15 bases separates them. CDR1 LGHDT and CDR2 YNNKEL were looked up in the germline V gene (reference sequence). The cysteine opens and the phenylalanine closes a CDR3 of 16 amino acids. Only the CDR3 region is kept as DNA, spanning 48 bases read in frame from base 1. Material for sequencing was CD8+ T cells from PBMCs. This TCR came from a human donor in good health (CMV status not recorded). Some clones in this sample may be carry-over from other donors' samples. The sequence links TRBV3-1 to TRBJ1-1; matching of 6 bases hints at TRBD1 as the D gene. The nucleotide sequence is TGTGCCAGCAGCCAAGGATCCACGAGGGGGGACACTGAAGCTTTCTTT. Its coded protein is CASSQGSTRGDTEAFF.